This entry describes one T cell receptor beta chain. What it recognizes is unknown. The CDR3 extends over 14 amino acids. V was clipped by 5 bases and J by 0 bases, with 8 bases between them. Germline CDR1 SNHLY, CDR2 FYNNEI. TCRdb independently ran MiXCR on the multiplex PCR reads; one entry per CDR3 protein. Among about 24,000 distinct CDR3 sequences listed, around 68% were seen once. The entry originates in a study of breast tumors, draining lymph nodes, adjacent tissues. Findings and caveats of the study: Tumors had less TCR diversity than lymph nodes, more than nontumor tissue. That most tumor T cells come from lymph nodes remained unproven. Tumor and nontumor repertoires were significantly more similar in luminal-like than in basal-like breast cancer.

This sequence originates from a female donor with breast cancer. Some clones in this sample may be carry-over from other donors' samples. The V gene is TRBV2, the J gene TRBJ1-3; maybe TRBD1 (6 bases). The sample was tumor-adjacent breast tissue. The CDR3 sequence is CASSTGFSGNTIYF. In nucleotides, the CDR3 is TGTGCCAGCAGTACAGGGTTCTCTGGAAACACCATATATTTT.